Reported below is one TCR beta chain. The entry originates in a study of cytomegalovirus exposure and HLA in healthy donors. Per germline, CDR1 MDHEN and CDR2 SYDVKM. Trimming left V 8 bases short and J 7 bases short, with 20 bases between. The CDR3 loop spans 15 amino acids. The PCR was carried out with 60 Vbeta primers and 13 Jbeta primers. The method was immunoSEQ multiplex PCR; TCRdb's version includes in-frame clones alone and lacks a portion of them. Among under 70,000 clones listed, 65% to 80% were seen once. Material: PBMCs. V usage is TRBV28 and J usage is TRBJ1-4, with D hard to call. The TCR was taken from a female donor in good health and CMV-seronegative. The DNA of the CDR3 is TGTGCCAGCTCCCCGGAGGTCAATTTAGGTGAAAAACTGTTTTTT. Translating it yields CASSPEVNLGEKLFF.